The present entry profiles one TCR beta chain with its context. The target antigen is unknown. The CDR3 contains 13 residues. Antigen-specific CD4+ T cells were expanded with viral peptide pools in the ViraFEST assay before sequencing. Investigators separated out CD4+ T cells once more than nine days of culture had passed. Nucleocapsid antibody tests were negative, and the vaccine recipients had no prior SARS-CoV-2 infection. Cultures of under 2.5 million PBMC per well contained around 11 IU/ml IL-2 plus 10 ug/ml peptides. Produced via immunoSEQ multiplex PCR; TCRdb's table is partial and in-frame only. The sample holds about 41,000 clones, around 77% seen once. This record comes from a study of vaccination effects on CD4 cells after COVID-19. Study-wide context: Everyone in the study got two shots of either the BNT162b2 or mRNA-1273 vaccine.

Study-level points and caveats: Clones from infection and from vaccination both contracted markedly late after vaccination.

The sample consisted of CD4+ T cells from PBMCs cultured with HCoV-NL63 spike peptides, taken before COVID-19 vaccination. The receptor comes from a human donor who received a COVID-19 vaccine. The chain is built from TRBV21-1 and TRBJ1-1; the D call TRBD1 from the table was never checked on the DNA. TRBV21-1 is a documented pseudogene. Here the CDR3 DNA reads TGTGCCGGTTTAGGGGGCGCGAACACTGAAGCTTTCTTT. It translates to CAGLGGANTEAFF.